One and the same sample provided the 6 T cell receptor beta chains below, sequenced in a study of T cells in localized non-small cell lung cancer. Measured with immunoSEQ multiplex PCR; TCRdb has only the in-frame clones, and not every one. The repertoire holds 30,000 to 40,000 clones, with 88% as singletons. The sample was peripheral blood, taken before any cancer treatment. The receptors here all came from a woman aged 40-75 years with stage I lung adenocarcinoma.

This clone is a singleton in its sample. J is TRBJ2-2 and V is TRBV6-5; D is ambiguous. The CDR3 has 14 amino acids. The germline gives CDR1 MNHEY, CDR2 SVGAGI. V gave up 8 bases and J gave up 2 bases, with 12 bases separating them. This CDR3 is CASLHPSNTGELFF. The CDR3 coding sequence is TGTGCCAGCCTTCACCCATCAAACACCGGGGAGCTGTTTTTT.

V and J are TRBV5-8 and TRBJ1-4, with TRBD1 matching 8 bases. Germline loops: CDR1 SGHTS, CDR2 YDEGEE. Trimming cost V 1 base and J 3 bases; bases outside gene matches: 8. The CDR3 is made up of 17 amino acids. The DNA for the CDR3 is TGTGCCAGCAGCTTGCCCGACAGGGGAGGACCTAATGAAAAACTGTTTTTT. Translating it yields CASSLPDRGGPNEKLFF. The full variable domain, rest sourced from reference TRBV5-8 and TRBJ1-4, is EAGVTQSPTHLIKTRGQQATLRCSPISGHTSVYWYQQALGLGLQFLLWYDEGEERNRGNFPPRFSGRQFPNYSSELNVNALELEDSALYLCASSLPDRGGPNEKLFFGSGTQLSVL.

The chain joins TRBV7-8 to TRBJ1-4; no clear D. Between the trimmed V and J ends, which lost 1 base and 3 bases, there was a span of 6 bases. This CDR3 region has 14 residues. Germline loops: CDR1 SGHVS, CDR2 FQNEAQ. CDR3 sequence reads: CASSLGFANEKLFF. The CDR3 nucleotides are TGTGCCAGCAGCTTAGGTTTCGCTAATGAAAAACTGTTTTTT.

This sequence joins TRBV10-3 and TRBJ1-2, with 8 bases matching TRBD1. The junction had 4 bases not matched to a gene; V was cut back by 4 bases and J by 0 bases. The CDR3 extends over 15 amino acids. From germline, CDR1 is ENHRY and CDR2 SYGVKD. CDR3 nucleotides: TGTGCCATCAGTGGGGCGGGACAGGCTAACTATGGCTACACCTTC. This codes for CAISGAGQANYGYTF.

V usage is TRBV7-2 and J usage is TRBJ2-1; D remains unclear. Per germline, CDR1 SGHTA and CDR2 FQGNSA. The V end lost 3 bases, the J end lost 6 bases, and 12 bases lay between the germline ends. This CDR3 is built from 14 residues. CDR3 in DNA: TGTGCCAGCAGCTTGACCCAAATCAGCAATGAGCAGTTCTTC. This encodes CASSLTQISNEQFF. The full variable domain, completed using reference TRBV7-2 and TRBJ2-1, is GAGVSQSPSNKVTEKGKDVELRCDPISGHTALYWYRQSLGQGLEFLIYFQGNSAPDKSGLPSDRFSAERTGGSVSTLTIQRTQQEDSAVYLCASSLTQISNEQFFGPGTRLTVL.

The chain has TRBV10-3 and TRBJ2-2; D perhaps matches TRBD2 (5 bases). The CDR3 covers 15 residues. CDR1 ENHRY and CDR2 SYGVKD come from the germline V gene. V lost 0 bases and J 4 bases, leaving 9 bases between the germline ends. The CDR3 DNA reads TGTGCCATCAGTGAGTCGACTACTATCACCGGGGAGCTGTTTTTT. This codes for CAISESTTITGELFF.